A selection of T cell receptor beta chains follows, all from one sample in a study of blood T cell repertoires in COVID-19. Here immunoSEQ multiplex PCR was the method, and the copy in TCRdb shows in-frame clones only, minus some. This table holds about 87,000 clones, 90% found once. Specimen: peripheral blood. The origin of the receptors is a man younger than 30 with COVID-19, enrolled during active disease. CDR3s include the opening cysteine and the closing phenylalanine or tryptophan. The order of the fields is clone size, V gene, J gene, D gene, CDR3 DNA, CDR3 protein. A D gene is named only where the DNA matches it firmly. The size entry is marked missing in some rows and otherwise reads once, few, many or a size class.

.	TRBV19	TRBJ1-2	.	TGTGCCAGTAGTCTAGCAGGTGGCTACACCTTC	CASSLAGGYTF
.	TRBV21-1	TRBJ1-4	.	TGTGCCACCAGGGTGGGGAACAGGGGGCGAAGAGCAACTAATGAAAAACTGTTTTTT	CATRVGNRGRRATNEKLFF
once	TRBV27	TRBJ2-3	TRBD2	TGTGCCAGCAGCCGCATAGGACTAGCGGGGGACACAGATACGCAGTATTTT	CASSRIGLAGDTDTQYF
.	TRBV5-1	TRBJ2-4	.	TGCGCCAGCAGCCCCACCACAGGGCTAGCCAAAAACATTCAGTACTTC	CASSPTTGLAKNIQYF
.	TRBV9	TRBJ2-3	TRBD2	TGTGCCAGCAGCGTAGCTATAGCGGGAGTTTTACAAGATACGCAGTATTTT	CASSVAIAGVLQDTQYF
once	TRBV4-1	TRBJ2-7	.	TGCGCCAGCAGCCACGGTACCGAGCAGTACTTC	CASSHGTEQYF
.	TRBV10-3	TRBJ2-7	TRBD2	TGTGCCATCAGTGAGTCGGCTAGCGGGAGGAGCTACGAGCAGTACTTC	CAISESASGRSYEQYF
.	TRBV6-2/TRBV6-3	TRBJ1-1	.	TGTGCCAGCAGTTTCGGGGGGCCGGACACTGAAGCTTTCTTT	CASSFGGPDTEAFF
few	TRBV30	TRBJ1-2	TRBD1	TGTGCCTGGAGGGAAACCGGGACAGCTATCTATGGCTACACCTTC	CAWRETGTAIYGYTF
.	TRBV2	TRBJ2-7	.	TGTGCCAGCATTAACAGGGTAATGCAGTACTTC	CASINRVMQYF
.	TRBV27	TRBJ2-7	TRBD1	TGTGCCAGCAGTTTAGGGACAGGGGGCGACTACGAGCAGTACTTC	CASSLGTGGDYEQYF